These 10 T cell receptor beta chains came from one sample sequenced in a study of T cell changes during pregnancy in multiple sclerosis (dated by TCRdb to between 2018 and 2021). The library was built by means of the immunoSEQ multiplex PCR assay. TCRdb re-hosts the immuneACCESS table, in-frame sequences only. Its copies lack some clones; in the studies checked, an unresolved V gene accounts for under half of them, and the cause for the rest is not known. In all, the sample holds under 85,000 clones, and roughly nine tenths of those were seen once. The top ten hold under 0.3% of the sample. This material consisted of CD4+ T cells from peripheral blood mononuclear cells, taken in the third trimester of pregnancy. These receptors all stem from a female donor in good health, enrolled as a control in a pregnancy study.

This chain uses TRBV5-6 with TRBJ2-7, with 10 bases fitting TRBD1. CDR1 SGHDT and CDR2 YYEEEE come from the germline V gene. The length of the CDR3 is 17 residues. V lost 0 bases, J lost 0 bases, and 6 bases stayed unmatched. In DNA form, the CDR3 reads TGTGCCAGCAGCTTGGAGGGGACAGGGGTAGTCTCCTACGAGCAGTACTTC. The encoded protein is CASSLEGTGVVSYEQYF.

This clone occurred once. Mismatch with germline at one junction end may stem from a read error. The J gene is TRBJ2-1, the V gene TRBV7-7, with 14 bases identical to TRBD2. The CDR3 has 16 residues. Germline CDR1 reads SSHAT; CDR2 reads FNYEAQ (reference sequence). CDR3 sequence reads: CASSLTSGGAYNEQFF. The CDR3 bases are TGTGCTAGCAGTTTGACTAGCGGGGGGGCCTACAATGAGCAGTTCTTC.

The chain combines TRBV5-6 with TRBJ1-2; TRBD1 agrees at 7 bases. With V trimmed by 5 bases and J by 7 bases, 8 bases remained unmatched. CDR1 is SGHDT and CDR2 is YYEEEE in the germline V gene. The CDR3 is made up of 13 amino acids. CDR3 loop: CASSSPGGRGYTF. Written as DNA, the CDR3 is TGTGCCAGCAGTTCCCCAGGGGGTCGTGGCTACACCTTC.

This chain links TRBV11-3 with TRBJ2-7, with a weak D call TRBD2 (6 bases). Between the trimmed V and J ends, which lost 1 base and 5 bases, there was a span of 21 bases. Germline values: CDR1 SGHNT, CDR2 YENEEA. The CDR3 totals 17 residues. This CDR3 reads CASSLVPGTSLLDEQYF. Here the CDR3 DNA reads TGTGCCAGCAGCTTAGTCCCCGGGACTTCATTACTTGACGAGCAGTACTTC.

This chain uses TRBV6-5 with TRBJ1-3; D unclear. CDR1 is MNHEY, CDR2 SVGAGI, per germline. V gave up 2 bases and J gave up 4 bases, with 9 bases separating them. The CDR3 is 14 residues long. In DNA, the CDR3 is TGTGCCAGCAGTTACCAAACCGAGGGAAACACCATATATTTT. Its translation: CASSYQTEGNTIYF.

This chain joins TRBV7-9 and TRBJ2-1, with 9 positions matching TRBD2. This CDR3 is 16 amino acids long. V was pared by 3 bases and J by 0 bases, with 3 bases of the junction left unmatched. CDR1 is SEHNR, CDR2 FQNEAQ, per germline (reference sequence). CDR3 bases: TGTGCCAGCAGCTTCGTAGCGGGGGTCTCCTACAATGAGCAGTTCTTC. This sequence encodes CASSFVAGVSYNEQFF.

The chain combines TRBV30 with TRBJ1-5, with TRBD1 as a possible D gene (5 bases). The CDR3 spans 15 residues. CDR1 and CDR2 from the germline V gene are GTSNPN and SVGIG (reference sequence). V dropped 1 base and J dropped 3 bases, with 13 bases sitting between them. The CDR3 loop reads CAWSDGGTYNQPQHF. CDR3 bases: TGTGCCTGGAGTGACGGGGGGACTTACAATCAGCCCCAGCATTTT.

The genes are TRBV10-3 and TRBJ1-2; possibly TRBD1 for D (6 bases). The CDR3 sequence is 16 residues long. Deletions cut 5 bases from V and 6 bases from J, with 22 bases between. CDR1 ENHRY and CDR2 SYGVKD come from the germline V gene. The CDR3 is CAISIAVGQSNHGYTF. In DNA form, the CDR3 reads TGTGCCATCAGTATCGCAGTCGGACAGTCAAACCATGGCTACACCTTC.

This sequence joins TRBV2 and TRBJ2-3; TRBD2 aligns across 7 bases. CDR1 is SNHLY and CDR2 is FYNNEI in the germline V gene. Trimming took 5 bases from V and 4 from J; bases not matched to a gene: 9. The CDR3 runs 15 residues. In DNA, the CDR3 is TGTGCCAGCAGTCCTGGACTAGTTGAGGCAGATACGCAGTATTTT. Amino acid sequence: CASSPGLVEADTQYF.

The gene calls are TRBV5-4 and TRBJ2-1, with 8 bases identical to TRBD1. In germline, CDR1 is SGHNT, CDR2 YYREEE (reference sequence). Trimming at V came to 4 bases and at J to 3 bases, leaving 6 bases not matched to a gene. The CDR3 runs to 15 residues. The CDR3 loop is CASSPGGADYNEQFF. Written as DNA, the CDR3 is TGTGCCAGCAGCCCAGGGGGCGCAGACTACAATGAGCAGTTCTTC.